The 27 T cell receptor beta chains given below trace back to one sample, sequenced in a study of T cell responses to AZD1222 COVID-19 vaccine. Clones were read by immunoSEQ multiplex PCR, and TCRdb kept only the in-frame ones, dropping some. The data contain about 56,000 clones, 88% of them singletons. The sequenced sample was peripheral blood, obtained on day 0 of AZD1222 vaccination. The receptors were sampled from an adult in good health.

The gene calls are TRBV4-2 and TRBJ1-2, with 9 bases that match TRBD1. The CDR3 length is 14 residues. CDR1 is LGHNA and CDR2 is YNFKEQ in the germline V gene. V trimming: 5 bases; J trimming: 2 bases; junction bases outside the gene matches: 3. Here the CDR3 DNA reads TGTGCCAGCAGCATAGGACAGGGGAACTATGGCTACACCTTC. This encodes CASSIGQGNYGYTF.

CDR3 amino acids: CAWSRTFMGTEAFF. Here the CDR3 DNA reads TGTGCCTGGAGCCGTACGTTTATGGGCACTGAAGCTTTCTTT. The chain combines TRBV30 with TRBJ1-1; D uncertain. V lost 3 bases and J 4 bases, leaving 15 bases between the germline ends. The CDR3 has 14 residues. From germline, CDR1 is GTSNPN and CDR2 SVGIG (reference sequence). The variable domain in full, completed from reference TRBV30 and TRBJ1-1, reads SQTIHQWPATLVQPVGSPLSLECTVEGTSNPNLYWYRQAAGRGLQLLFYSVGIGQISSEVPQNLSASRPQDRQFILSSKKLLLSDSGFYLCAWSRTFMGTEAFFGQGTRLTVV.

In its sample, this clone was seen once. The genes are TRBV19 and TRBJ1-5; TRBD1 matches at 8 bases. The J segment lost 7 bases and the V segment lost 1 base, leaving 9 bases of the junction unmatched. Germline lookup yields CDR1 LNHDA and CDR2 SQIVND (reference sequence). This CDR3 is built from 16 residues. CDR3 sequence reads: CASSIGAGGADQPQHF. Here the CDR3 DNA reads TGTGCCAGTAGTATAGGGGCAGGGGGCGCTGACCAGCCCCAGCATTTT.

This chain uses TRBV15 with TRBJ1-2; TRBD1 agrees at 7 bases. Germline lookup yields CDR1 LNHNV and CDR2 YYDKDF (reference sequence). With 5 bases clipped from V and 5 bases from J, the junction kept 5 bases outside the gene matches. The CDR3 is made up of 13 amino acids. The CDR3 bases are TGTGCCACCAGCTACGACAGGGCGTATGGCTACACCTTC. This encodes CATSYDRAYGYTF. The full variable domain, its missing parts supplied by reference TRBV15 and TRBJ1-2, is DAMVIQNPRYQVTQFGKPVTLSCSQTLNHNVMYWYQQKSSQAPKLLFHYYDKDFNNEADTPDNFQSRRPNTSFCFLDIRSPGLGDTAMYLCATSYDRAYGYTFGSGTRLTVV.

This clone was detected a few times. The J gene is TRBJ2-7, the V gene TRBV10-1, with 7 bases fitting TRBD2. Germline-derived CDR1 and CDR2 are WNHNN and SYGVQD (reference sequence). The CDR3 is 14 residues long. V dropped 4 bases and J dropped 2; count of bases not matched to a gene: 5. The CDR3 reads CASSGEGLAYEQYF. CDR3 nucleotide sequence: TGCGCCAGCAGTGGTGAAGGACTAGCCTACGAGCAGTACTTC.

This chain joins TRBV7-9 and TRBJ1-5; a possible D gene is TRBD1 (5 bases). The CDR3 covers 14 residues. With 6 bases removed from V and 7 bases from J, the gap between germline ends came to 16 bases. Germline V lookup: CDR1 SEHNR, CDR2 FQNEAQ (reference sequence). CDR3 sequence reads: CASSPDGAQQPQHF. The CDR3 nucleotides are TGTGCCAGCAGTCCGGACGGGGCCCAACAGCCCCAGCATTTT.

The chain is built from TRBV11-3 and TRBJ1-1; D might be TRBD1 (5 bases). The V gene lost 5 bases and the J gene lost 1 base, with 11 bases spanning the gap. The germline CDR1 and CDR2 sequences are SGHNT and YENEEA. This CDR3 has 14 residues. CDR3 bases: TGTGCCAGCAGCGCTGGACATGCGAACACTGAAGCTTTCTTT. It encodes CASSAGHANTEAFF.

In its sample, this clone was seen once. The chain carries TRBV19 and TRBJ2-7; D gene unclear. Germline CDR1 reads LNHDA; CDR2 reads SQIVND (reference sequence). This CDR3 is built from 11 residues. V was pared by 1 base and J by 6 bases, with 4 bases between. CDR3 protein: CASSIGGEQYF. CDR3 DNA: TGTGCCAGTAGTATAGGGGGCGAGCAGTACTTC.

The chain couples TRBV4-1 to TRBJ1-3, with D possibly being TRBD1 (5 bases). The CDR3 length is 16 residues. Germline loops: CDR1 MGHRA, CDR2 YSYEKL. Between the trimmed V and J ends, which lost 5 bases and 1 base, there was a span of 15 bases. The CDR3 spells CASSWVGRGSGNTIYF. Here the CDR3 DNA reads TGCGCCAGCAGCTGGGTGGGACGGGGGTCTGGAAACACCATATATTTT.

This chain links TRBV27 with TRBJ1-6, with a weak D call TRBD1 (6 bases). Germline values: CDR1 MNHEY, CDR2 SMNVEV (reference sequence). V lost 7 bases, J lost 6 bases, and 13 bases lay in between. This CDR3 contains 14 residues. The CDR3 bases are TGTGCCAGCAAGGGCGGGACAACTAATTCACCCCTCCACTTT. Residues: CASKGGTTNSPLHF.

The chain carries TRBV2 and TRBJ1-6; 9 bases match TRBD1. The CDR3 contains 14 residues. In germline, CDR1 is SNHLY, CDR2 FYNNEI. V gave up 8 bases and J gave up 6 bases; unmatched junction bases: 5. In nucleotides, the CDR3 is TGTGCCAGCGGGACAGGGATGGGTAATTCACCCCTCCACTTT. This translates into CASGTGMGNSPLHF.

The chain recombines TRBV3-1 (or the pseudogene TRBV3-2) with TRBJ2-7; D is unresolved. V was trimmed by 0 bases and J by 4 bases, leaving 10 bases between them. The V gene's germline CDR1 is LGHDT and CDR2 YNNKEL (reference sequence). The length of the CDR3 is 14 residues. The CDR3 spells CASSQDMAPYEQYF. DNA for the CDR3: TGTGCCAGCAGCCAAGATATGGCACCGTACGAGCAGTACTTC.

This chain connects TRBV6-2 or TRBV6-3 to TRBJ2-5, with 7 bases fitting TRBD2. The CDR3 length is 16 residues. The germline gives CDR1 MNHEY, CDR2 SVGEGT. V trimming: 7 bases; J trimming: 0 bases; junction bases outside the gene matches: 11. The CDR3 sequence is CASTPERDGNQETQYF. The CDR3 coding sequence is TGTGCCAGCACCCCGGAGCGGGACGGTAACCAAGAGACCCAGTACTTC.

This rearrangement joins TRBV27 to TRBJ1-2, with a possible D match to TRBD1 (6 bases). The CDR3 totals 15 residues. Germline lookup yields CDR1 MNHEY and CDR2 SMNVEV (reference sequence). Deletions cut 4 bases from V and 4 bases from J, with 16 bases between. CDR3 region: CASSSGQRALYGYTF. The CDR3 region has the DNA TGTGCCAGCAGTTCCGGACAGCGCGCGCTCTATGGCTACACCTTC.

The V gene is TRBV7-9, the J gene TRBJ2-1, with 7 positions matching TRBD2. This CDR3 spans 14 amino acids. CDR1 SEHNR and CDR2 FQNEAQ come from the germline V gene (reference sequence). The V gene end was trimmed by 8 bases and the J gene end by 2 bases; junction bases not matched to a gene: 6. The CDR3 loop is CASAGEGPYNEQFF. The CDR3 DNA follows: TGTGCCAGCGCGGGGGAGGGCCCCTACAATGAGCAGTTCTTC.

The genes are TRBV19 and TRBJ2-2, with TRBD2 as a possible D gene (5 bases). This CDR3 is 15 amino acids long. Trimming removed 7 bases from V and 3 bases from J, with 15 bases in between. The V gene's germline CDR1 is LNHDA and CDR2 SQIVND (reference sequence). The CDR3 reads CASIKRDRDTGELFF. CDR3 DNA: TGTGCCAGTATCAAACGGGATCGAGACACCGGGGAGCTGTTTTTT.

This chain uses TRBV10-3 with TRBJ1-6, with 8 bases lining up with TRBD1. Trimming cost V 0 bases and J 9 bases; bases outside gene matches: 7. The CDR3 loop spans 16 amino acids. CDR1 and CDR2 from the germline V gene are ENHRY and SYGVKD. Here the CDR3 DNA reads TGTGCCATCAGTGAGTCCGGACAGGGAGGGGGTTCACCCCTCCACTTT. It translates to CAISESGQGGGSPLHF.

The V gene is TRBV29-1, the J gene TRBJ2-2, with unresolved D. CDR3 size: 12 residues. Germline V gene data show CDR1 as SQVTM and CDR2 as ANQGSEA. Trimming removed 2 bases at V and 6 bases at J, with 7 bases between. CDR3: CSVENEAGELFF. As DNA, the CDR3 is TGCAGCGTTGAAAATGAGGCCGGGGAGCTGTTTTTT.

This chain joins TRBV7-6 and TRBJ2-2; no clear D. The germline CDR1 and CDR2 sequences are SGHVS and FNYEAQ. The CDR3 has 16 amino acids. V lost 1 base to trimming and J lost 0 bases, with 9 bases between them. The CDR3 region has the DNA TGTGCCAGCAGCTTAGACCCGACACCGAACACCGGGGAGCTGTTTTTT. It codes for CASSLDPTPNTGELFF.

The chain joins TRBV6-1 to TRBJ1-2; D remains unclear. CDR1 is MNHNS and CDR2 is SASEGT in the germline V gene. V shed 0 bases and J shed 5 bases, with 7 bases lying between them. This CDR3 contains 13 residues. The CDR3 DNA reads TGTGCCAGCAGTGAAGCAGTGACATATGGCTACACCTTC. This encodes CASSEAVTYGYTF.

This clone was counted between two and nine times. Germline and junction disagree at one end, which may indicate a read error. This chain connects TRBV7-7 to TRBJ2-5; 9 bases fit TRBD2. The CDR3 loop spans 14 amino acids. Germline values: CDR1 SSHAT, CDR2 FNYEAQ (reference sequence). The CDR3 sequence is CASSPSGNQETQYF. In nucleotides, the CDR3 is TGTGCTAGCAGTCCTAGCGGGAACCAAGAGACCCAGTACTTC.

The V call is TRBV14, the J call TRBJ2-7, with TRBD1 matching 7 bases. Germline V gives CDR1 SGHDN, CDR2 FVKESK. Unmatched junction bases numbered 11, after V lost 3 bases and J lost 0 bases. The CDR3 covers 17 residues. CDR3 coding DNA: TGTGCCAGCAGCCATCCATCGGGACAGATAAGCTCCTACGAGCAGTACTTC. It translates to CASSHPSGQISSYEQYF.

The V and J genes are TRBV19 and TRBJ2-5, with 7 bases matching TRBD2. The CDR3 covers 16 residues. V dropped 4 bases and J dropped 1; count of bases not matched to a gene: 9. Per the germline V gene, CDR1 is LNHDA and CDR2 is SQIVND (reference sequence). This CDR3 reads CASSTLGSGSQETQYF. CDR3 DNA sequence: TGTGCCAGTAGTACTCTAGGTAGCGGGTCCCAAGAGACCCAGTACTTC.

The chain combines TRBV6-4 with TRBJ2-7; 11 bases fit TRBD2. J gave up 4 bases and V 4 bases, and 6 bases lay outside the gene matches. From germline, CDR1 is MRHNA and CDR2 SNTAGT. This CDR3 spans 15 amino acids. The CDR3 sequence: CASSVWGLAAYEQYF. The CDR3 coding sequence is TGTGCCAGCAGTGTCTGGGGACTAGCGGCATACGAGCAGTACTTC.

The chain uses TRBV9 and TRBJ2-2; the match to TRBD1 covers 8 bases. Germline V gene data show CDR1 as SGDLS and CDR2 as YYNGEE. This CDR3 region has 16 residues. V was clipped by 4 bases and J by 0 bases; unmatched bases: 5. The CDR3 loop reads CASSIQGETNTGELFF. CDR3 nucleotide sequence: TGTGCCAGCAGCATACAGGGGGAAACGAACACCGGGGAGCTGTTTTTT.

V and J are TRBV3-1 (or the pseudogene TRBV3-2) and TRBJ1-2, with 11 positions matching TRBD1. The CDR3 has 15 amino acids. The junction had 8 bases not matched to a gene; V was cut back by 4 bases and J by 7 bases. Germline assignment: CDR1 LGHDT and CDR2 YNNKEL (reference sequence). This CDR3 reads CASSLPGTGGGGYTF. CDR3 nucleotide sequence: TGTGCCAGCAGCCTTCCCGGGACAGGGGGTGGTGGCTACACCTTC.

The chain combines TRBV24-1 with TRBJ1-5, with 7 bases aligning to TRBD1. There are 18 residues in the CDR3. J lost 2 bases, V lost 4 bases, and 13 bases had no gene match. CDR1 is KGHDR and CDR2 is SFDVKD in the germline V gene. The CDR3 DNA reads as TGTGCCACCAGTGACCCTCGACAGGGTTCTGATGGCAATCAGCCCCAGCATTTT. Translating it yields CATSDPRQGSDGNQPQHF.